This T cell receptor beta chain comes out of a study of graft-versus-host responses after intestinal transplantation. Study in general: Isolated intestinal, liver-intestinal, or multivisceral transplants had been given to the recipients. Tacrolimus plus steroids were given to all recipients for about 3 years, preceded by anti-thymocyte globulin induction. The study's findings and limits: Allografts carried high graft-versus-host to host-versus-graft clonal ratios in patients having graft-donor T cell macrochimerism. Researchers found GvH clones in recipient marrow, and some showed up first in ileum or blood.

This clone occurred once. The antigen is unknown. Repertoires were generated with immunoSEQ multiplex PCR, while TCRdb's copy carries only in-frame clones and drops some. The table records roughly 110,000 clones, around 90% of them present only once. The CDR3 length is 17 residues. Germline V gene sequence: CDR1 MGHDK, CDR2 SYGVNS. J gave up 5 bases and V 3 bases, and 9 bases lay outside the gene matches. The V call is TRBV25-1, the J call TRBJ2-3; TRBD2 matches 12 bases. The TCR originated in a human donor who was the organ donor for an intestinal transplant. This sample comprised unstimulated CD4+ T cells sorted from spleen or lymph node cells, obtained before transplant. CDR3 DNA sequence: TGTGCCAGCAGTGACCTAGCGGGAGGGAAGGGTCAAGATACGCAGTATTTT. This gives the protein CASSDLAGGKGQDTQYF. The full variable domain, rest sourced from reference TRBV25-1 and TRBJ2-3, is EADIYQTPRYLVIGTGKKITLECSQTMGHDKMYWYQQDPGMELHLIHYSYGVNSTEKGDLSSESTVSRIRTEHFPLTLESARPSHTSQYLCASSDLAGGKGQDTQYFGPGTRLTVL.